This TCR beta chain is drawn from a study of T cells after yellow fever vaccination. Ten or more counts support this clonotype. Via MiXCR, TCRdb re-called the 5' RACE reads, giving one row per CDR3 protein. The sample has around 330,000 distinct CDR3 sequences; around 3.6% are singletons. The CDR3 extends over 13 amino acids. With V trimmed by 7 bases and J by 10 bases, 9 bases remained unmatched. Looked up from germline, CDR1 is SNHLY and CDR2 is FYNNEI. The chain links TRBV2 to TRBJ2-1; TRBD2 matches 8 bases. The sequence came from a man between 18 and 35 years old who received the YFV17D yellow fever vaccine. The sequencing used PBMCs, collected on the day of the yellow fever booster vaccination. CDR3 in amino acids: CASIGTSQEEQFF. CDR3 nucleotide sequence: TGTGCCAGCATCGGGACTAGTCAGGAGGAGCAGTTCTTC. The whole variable domain, filled in from reference TRBV2 and TRBJ2-1, reads EPEVTQTPSHQVTQMGQEVILRCVPISNHLYFYWYRQILGQKVEFLVSFYNNEISEKSEIFDDQFSVERPDGSNFTLKIRSTKLEDSAMYFCASIGTSQEEQFFGPGTRLTVL.